This T cell receptor (beta chain) was recovered during a study of blood T cell repertoires in COVID-19 (dated by TCRdb to about 2020). With regard to the full study: Samples from collaborators originated in the United States, Italy and Spain and spanned both the acute and convalescent phases of COVID-19. Deeply sampled blood TCRbeta repertoires from subjects exposed to, actively infected with, or recovered from COVID-19 were included in the dataset. A freely available public database, intended as a resource for researchers studying the immune response to SARS-CoV-2, is where the repertoires were released. Where available, HLA class I and class II types were obtained from metadata supplied by the sample provider rather than from assay-based typing. The sample metadata nearly always contained a de-identified subject ID, COVID-19 status, age in years and sex. Samples were obtained from the ongoing ImmuneRACE study (first 160 participants) and from 950 to 1,500 subjects provided by 6 global collaborators. The prospective study material was composed of cDNA or gDNA derived from T cells, B-cell-depleted T cells, or PBMCs. Summary of the overall study and its limitations: How much clinical and demographic metadata was included differed by source and by participant, and the metadata was provided uncurated.

In regard to this clone: Its cognate antigen has yet to be identified. The input lacks base qualities; no much larger clone sits a single base away.

TCRbeta CDR3 regions were amplified from genomic DNA using the immunoSEQ Assay, a bias-controlled multiplex PCR. Per the authors' processing: Within the assay, amplification of reference gene primers was used to estimate how many nucleated cells each sample contained. To quantify the absolute abundance of each unique TCRbeta CDR3 rearrangement, sequence reads were collapsed and filtered. For each sample, productive Simpson clonality was calculated as the square root of Simpson's diversity index over productive rearrangements. TCRdb took this table from immuneACCESS and kept in-frame rearrangements with V and J called. Such tables lack part of the clones; where checked against another copy, unresolved V genes explain under half of the gap, and the rest is unexplained. The V and J calls and clone size were taken over from that table, and D and trimming were inferred from the DNA. Across this sample there are hundreds of thousands of clones, with around 92% seen only once. 8.5% to 14% of the sample lies in the top ten.

In Seattle, one collaborating source enrolled patients while the infection was active and tracked those patients longitudinally over the course of disease. Collaborating institutions collected whole blood in K2EDTA tubes following their own protocols. For TCRbeta analysis, collaborators shipped samples in one of three forms: frozen whole blood, isolated PBMCs, or DNA extracted from either of those sample types. Unmatched junction bases come to 5, with V trimmed by 2 bases and J by 6 bases. According to the germline V gene (reference sequence), CDR1 reads LGHDT and CDR2 reads YNNKEL. The CDR3 measures 14 amino acids from cysteine to phenylalanine. Only the CDR3 DNA stays, 42 bases, in frame from base 1.

The sequence came from a woman aged 25 to 45 with COVID-19, enrolled during active disease. Sequencing was performed on peripheral blood. The rearrangement combines TRBV3-1 (or the pseudogene TRBV3-2) with TRBJ1-2, and TRBD1 aligns with 8 junction nucleotides. The sequenced DNA: TGTGCCAGCAGCCAACAGGGGGCAGGTGATGGCTACACCTTC. Its coded protein is CASSQQGAGDGYTF.